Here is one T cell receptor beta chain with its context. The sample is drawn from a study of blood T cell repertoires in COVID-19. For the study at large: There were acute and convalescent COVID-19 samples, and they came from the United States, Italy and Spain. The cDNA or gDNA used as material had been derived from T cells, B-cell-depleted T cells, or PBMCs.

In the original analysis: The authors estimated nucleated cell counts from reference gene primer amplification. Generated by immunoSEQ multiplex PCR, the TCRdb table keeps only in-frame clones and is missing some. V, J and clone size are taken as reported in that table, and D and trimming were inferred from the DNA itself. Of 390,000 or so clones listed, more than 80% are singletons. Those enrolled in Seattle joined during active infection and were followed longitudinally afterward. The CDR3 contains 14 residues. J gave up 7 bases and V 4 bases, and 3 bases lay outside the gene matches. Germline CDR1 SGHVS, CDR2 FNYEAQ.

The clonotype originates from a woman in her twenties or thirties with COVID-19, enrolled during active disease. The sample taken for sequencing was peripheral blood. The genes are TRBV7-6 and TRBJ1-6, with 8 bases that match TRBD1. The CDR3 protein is CASSSRDRNSPLHF. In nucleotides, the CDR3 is TGTGCCAGCAGCTCCCGGGACAGGAATTCACCCCTCCACTTT.